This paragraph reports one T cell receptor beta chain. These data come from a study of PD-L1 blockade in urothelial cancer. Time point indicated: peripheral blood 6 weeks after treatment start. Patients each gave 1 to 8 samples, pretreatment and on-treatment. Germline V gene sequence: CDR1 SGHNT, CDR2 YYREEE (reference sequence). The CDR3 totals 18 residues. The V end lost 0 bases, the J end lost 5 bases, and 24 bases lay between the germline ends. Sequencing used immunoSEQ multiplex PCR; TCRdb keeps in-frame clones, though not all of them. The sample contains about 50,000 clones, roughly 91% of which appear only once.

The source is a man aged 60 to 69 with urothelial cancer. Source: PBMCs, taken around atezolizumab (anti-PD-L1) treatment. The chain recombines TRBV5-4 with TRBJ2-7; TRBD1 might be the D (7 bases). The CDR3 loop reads CASSLAKGAGSSVHEQYF. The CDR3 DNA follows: TGTGCCAGCAGCTTGGCTAAGGGGGCGGGATCAAGCGTCCACGAGCAGTACTTC. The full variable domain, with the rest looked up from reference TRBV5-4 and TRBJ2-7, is ETGVTQSPTHLIKTRGQQVTLRCSSQSGHNTVSWYQQALGQGPQFIFQYYREEENGRGNFPPRFSGLQFPNYSSELNVNALELDDSALYLCASSLAKGAGSSVHEQYFGPGTRLTVT.